Listed here are 23 T cell receptor beta chains from one sample, sequenced in a study of CD8 T cells in ankylosing spondylitis. From the 5' RACE reads, TCRdb called clonotypes with MiXCR, one entry per CDR3 protein. This sample has about 140,000 distinct CDR3 sequences, with around a third found just once. Sequences were obtained from synovial fluid, either unsorted or a sorted T cell fraction (not recorded which). These TCRs come from a male donor with ankylosing spondylitis.

This clonotype was seen many times. The chain employs TRBV12-3 or TRBV12-4 and TRBJ1-1; 9 bases are shared with TRBD1. The junction had 4 bases not matched to a gene; V was cut back by 5 bases and J by 6 bases. This CDR3 is built from 13 residues. The CDR3 loop reads CASSGDRAAEAFF. In DNA, the CDR3 is TGTGCCAGCAGTGGGGACAGGGCGGCTGAAGCTTTCTTT.

This chain joins TRBV7-2 and TRBJ2-3, with no clear D. Trimming shortened V by 5 bases and J by 8 bases, and 20 bases separated the two germline ends. The CDR3 is 15 residues long. Germline CDR1 reads SGHTA; CDR2 reads FQGNSA. In DNA form, the CDR3 reads TGTGCCAGCAGCCTGCCTAAAGGAGAGAGTGGTACGCAGTATTTT. It translates to CASSLPKGESGTQYF.

This clonotype was detected only a few times. This rearrangement joins TRBV2 to TRBJ1-5; 8 nucleotides line up with TRBD1. V shed 6 bases, J shed 3 bases, and the junction held 4 bases outside the gene matches. Germline CDR1 reads SNHLY; CDR2 reads FYNNEI. This CDR3 is 14 amino acids long. CDR3 loop: CASSQDRVNQPQHF. CDR3 nucleotides: TGTGCCAGCAGCCAGGACAGGGTCAATCAGCCCCAGCATTTT. Looking up the rest from reference TRBV2 and TRBJ1-5 gives the full variable domain: EPEVTQTPSHQVTQMGQEVILRCVPISNHLYFYWYRQILGQKVEFLVSFYNNEISEKSEIFDDQFSVERPDGSNFTLKIRSTKLEDSAMYFCASSQDRVNQPQHFGDGTRLSIL.

The CDR3 loop is CASRSASGGTGYEQYF. As DNA, the CDR3 is TGTGCCAGCAGGTCGGCTAGCGGGGGGACGGGCTACGAGCAGTACTTC. V and J are TRBV27 and TRBJ2-7, with 11 bases aligning to TRBD2. V shed 6 bases, J shed 3 bases, and the junction held 10 bases outside the gene matches. The V gene's germline CDR1 is MNHEY and CDR2 SMNVEV (reference sequence). The CDR3 covers 16 residues.

The chain has TRBV7-9 and TRBJ2-1; 9 nucleotides match TRBD2. The J segment lost 8 bases and the V segment lost 5 bases, leaving 13 bases of the junction unmatched. This CDR3 contains 16 residues. Germline V gene sequence: CDR1 SEHNR, CDR2 FQNEAQ (reference sequence). The DNA of the CDR3 is TGTGCCAGCAGCCTCGCTAGCGGGATCCCGGGGGATGAGCAGTTCTTC. Translated, it gives CASSLASGIPGDEQFF.

In its sample, this clonotype was seen many times. The gene calls are TRBV5-1 and TRBJ1-1, with TRBD1 as a possible D gene (6 bases). V was trimmed by 4 bases and J by 1 base, leaving 11 bases between them. Germline CDR1 and CDR2: SGHRS and YFSETQ. The CDR3 contains 14 residues. This chain's CDR3 is CASSLLQGNTEAFF. The CDR3 DNA follows: TGCGCCAGCAGCCTGTTACAGGGGAACACTGAAGCTTTCTTT.

This clonotype was found a few times. The rearrangement joins TRBV5-1 to TRBJ1-3; no reliable D call. CDR3 size: 14 residues. The V end was cut by 0 bases, the J end by 0 bases, with 4 bases between. Germline-derived CDR1 and CDR2 are SGHRS and YFSETQ. The CDR3 spells CASSLVGSGNTIYF. The CDR3 coding sequence is TGCGCCAGCAGCTTGGTAGGCTCTGGAAACACCATATATTTT.

This clonotype was recorded only once. The chain links TRBV27 to TRBJ2-1, with 12 bases identical to TRBD2. The CDR3 contains 16 residues. From germline, CDR1 is MNHEY and CDR2 SMNVEV (reference sequence). Losses at the gene ends were 5 bases for V and 10 bases for J; bases not matched to a gene: 12. DNA of the CDR3: TGTGCCAGCAGTATACCGACTAGCGGGGGCAAGCAAGAGCAGTTCTTC. Its translation: CASSIPTSGGKQEQFF.

The V call is TRBV5-1, the J call TRBJ1-1; D is possibly TRBD1 (5 bases). The V gene lost 4 bases and the J gene lost 0 bases, with 10 bases spanning the gap. The CDR3 is made up of 14 amino acids. Germline lookup yields CDR1 SGHRS and CDR2 YFSETQ. The CDR3 coding sequence is TGCGCCAGCAGCGAACAGACAGTGAACACTGAAGCTTTCTTT. The encoded protein is CASSEQTVNTEAFF.

This clonotype showed up many times. The chain links TRBV28 to TRBJ2-7, with unresolved D. Trimming shortened V by 2 bases and J by 1 base, and 6 bases separated the two germline ends. CDR1 is MDHEN, CDR2 SYDVKM, per germline. The CDR3 covers 13 residues. Here the CDR3 DNA reads TGTGCCAGCAGTTTAGGAACGTCCTACGAGCAGTACTTC. Residues: CASSLGTSYEQYF.

This clonotype was counted ten times or more. The V gene is TRBV5-5, the J gene TRBJ2-7; no definite D call. The germline V gene encodes CDR1 SGHKS and CDR2 YYEKEE (reference sequence). The CDR3 extends over 14 amino acids. V lost 0 bases and J lost 2, with 9 bases in between. CDR3 protein: CASSLGSETYEQYF. In nucleotides, the CDR3 is TGTGCCAGCAGCTTGGGGAGCGAGACCTACGAGCAGTACTTC.

The V gene is TRBV20-1, the J gene TRBJ2-1, with 14 positions matching TRBD2. The J segment lost 9 bases and the V segment lost 6 bases, leaving 7 bases of the junction unmatched. Germline assignment: CDR1 DFQATT and CDR2 SNEGSKA (reference sequence). The CDR3 spans 14 residues. CDR3 protein: CSATGLAGVGEQFF. The CDR3 bases are TGCAGTGCCACGGGACTAGCGGGAGTTGGTGAGCAGTTCTTC.

V usage is TRBV20-1 and J usage is TRBJ1-4; D is ambiguous. Germline CDR1 and CDR2: DFQATT and SNEGSKA (reference sequence). The CDR3 consists of 13 residues. V was cut by 6 bases and J by 6 bases, with 14 bases left in between. The CDR3 here is CSATQAAYEKLFF. The CDR3, as DNA: TGCAGTGCGACCCAGGCAGCGTATGAAAAACTGTTTTTT.

This chain uses TRBV27 with TRBJ1-5; D may be TRBD1 (5 bases). Deletions cut 5 bases from V and 1 base from J, with 18 bases between. CDR1 and CDR2 from the germline V gene are MNHEY and SMNVEV (reference sequence). This CDR3 is built from 17 residues. CDR3 coding DNA: TGTGCCAGCAGTCCATTTTCCGGGGGTAGGAGCAATCAGCCCCAGCATTTT. As protein: CASSPFSGGRSNQPQHF.

The chain uses TRBV12-3 or TRBV12-4 and TRBJ1-2; weak D call: TRBD1 (6 bases). V shed 3 bases and J shed 4 bases, with 15 bases lying between them. The length of the CDR3 is 15 residues. The CDR3 loop is CASSFLGGGLYGYTF. The CDR3 nucleotides read TGTGCCAGCAGTTTTTTGGGAGGGGGGCTCTATGGCTACACCTTC.

This clonotype was seen a few times. The V gene is TRBV7-8, the J gene TRBJ2-7; D is tentatively TRBD1 or TRBD2 (5 bases each). This CDR3 spans 16 amino acids. Between the trimmed V and J ends, which lost 3 bases and 5 bases, there was a span of 20 bases. The germline gives CDR1 SGHVS, CDR2 FQNEAQ. The CDR3 coding sequence is TGTGCCAGCAGCTTGGCCGGGGCCGCAGTGGGACACGAGCAGTACTTC. Protein: CASSLAGAAVGHEQYF.

The chain has TRBV2 and TRBJ1-1, with unresolved D. This CDR3 contains 14 residues. V was trimmed by 2 bases and J by 3 bases, leaving 10 bases between them. CDR1 and CDR2 from the germline V gene are SNHLY and FYNNEI. CDR3 DNA: TGTGCCAGCAGTGAACAGAACCGCTACACTGAAGCTTTCTTT. Translation gives CASSEQNRYTEAFF.

This clonotype was observed at least ten times. This rearrangement joins TRBV5-1 to TRBJ2-2; D is unclear. CDR3 length: 14 amino acids. The germline V gene has CDR1 SGHRS and CDR2 YFSETQ. The ends were cut back, 6 bases at V and 0 bases at J, with 9 bases in the middle. In DNA form, the CDR3 reads TGCGCCAGCACGGACCCGCCGAACACCGGGGAGCTGTTTTTT. This encodes CASTDPPNTGELFF.

V usage is TRBV12-3 or TRBV12-4 and J usage is TRBJ1-1; D may be TRBD1 (6 bases). Trimming stripped 4 bases from V and 5 bases from J, with 14 bases between. There are 14 residues in the CDR3. CDR3 DNA: TGTGCCAGCAGTTCAACAGGGAGTTGGACTGAAGCTTTCTTT. Translated, it gives CASSSTGSWTEAFF.

This clonotype occurred a few times. The chain links TRBV28 to TRBJ1-1, with 7 bases fitting TRBD1. The CDR3 sequence is 16 residues long. The trim removed 5 bases at V and 0 bases at J, leaving 9 bases unmatched. CDR1 and CDR2 (germline): MDHEN, SYDVKM. As DNA, the CDR3 is TGTGCCAGCAGTGCCGGGGACAGTATGATGAACACTGAAGCTTTCTTT. Translated: CASSAGDSMMNTEAFF.

The chain carries TRBV3-1 and TRBJ2-3; D uncertain. Trimming removed 4 bases from V and 1 base from J, with 12 bases in between. This CDR3 region has 15 residues. The germline gives CDR1 LGHDT, CDR2 YNNKEL (reference sequence). Here the CDR3 DNA reads TGTGCCAGCAGCCTAAGGGTAAGGGGCACAGATACGCAGTATTTT. Its translation: CASSLRVRGTDTQYF.

This clonotype has only a few counts. The chain uses TRBV4-3 and TRBJ2-3; 7 positions match TRBD2. The CDR3 contains 15 residues. CDR1 and CDR2 from the germline V gene are LGHNA and YSLEER. V lost 4 bases and J lost 4; bases outside the gene matches: 8. The CDR3 loop is CASSLKSGIPDTQYF. CDR3 bases: TGCGCCAGCAGCCTCAAAAGCGGGATCCCAGATACGCAGTATTTT.

This clonotype was recorded a few times. V usage is TRBV6-5 and J usage is TRBJ2-1, with 7 bases lining up with TRBD2. V gave up 0 bases and J gave up 6 bases; unmatched junction bases: 5. This CDR3 is 15 amino acids long. Germline V lookup: CDR1 MNHEY, CDR2 SVGAGI. The CDR3 sequence is CASSYSASGANEQFF. Here the CDR3 DNA reads TGTGCCAGCAGTTACTCGGCTAGCGGAGCCAATGAGCAGTTCTTC.